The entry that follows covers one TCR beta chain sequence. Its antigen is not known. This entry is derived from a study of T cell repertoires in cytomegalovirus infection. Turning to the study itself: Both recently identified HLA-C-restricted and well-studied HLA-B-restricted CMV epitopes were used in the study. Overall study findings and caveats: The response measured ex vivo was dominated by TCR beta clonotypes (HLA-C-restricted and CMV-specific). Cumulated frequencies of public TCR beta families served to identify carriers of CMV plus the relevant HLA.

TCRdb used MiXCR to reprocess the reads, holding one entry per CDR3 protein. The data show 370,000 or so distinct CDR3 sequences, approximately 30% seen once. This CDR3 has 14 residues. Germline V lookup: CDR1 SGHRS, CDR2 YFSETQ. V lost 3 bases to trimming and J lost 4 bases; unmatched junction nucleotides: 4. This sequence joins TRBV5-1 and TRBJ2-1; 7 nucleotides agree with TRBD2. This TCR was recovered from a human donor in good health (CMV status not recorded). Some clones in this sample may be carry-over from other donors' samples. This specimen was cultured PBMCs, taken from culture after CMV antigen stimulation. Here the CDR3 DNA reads TGCGCCAGCAGCTGGAGCGGGGTGTACAATGAGCAGTTCTTC. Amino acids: CASSWSGVYNEQFF.